This TCR beta chain comes out of a study of blood T cell repertoires in COVID-19. Study in general: Material from acute and convalescent COVID-19 was sourced from the United States, Italy and Spain.

Clones were read by immunoSEQ multiplex PCR, and TCRdb kept only the in-frame ones, dropping some. The sample records approximately 500,000 clones, roughly 89% being singletons. This clone was seen once. Germline V CDR1 and CDR2: SNHLY, FYNNEI. This CDR3 contains 12 residues. The V gene lost 3 bases and the J gene lost 6 bases, with 8 bases spanning the gap. Source material: peripheral blood. The rearrangement uses TRBV2 and TRBJ1-2; D call uncertain. This sequence was found in a young man with COVID-19, enrolled during active disease. The CDR3 sequence is CASSDGENGYTF. The CDR3 region has the DNA TGTGCCAGCAGTGACGGAGAAAATGGCTACACCTTC.